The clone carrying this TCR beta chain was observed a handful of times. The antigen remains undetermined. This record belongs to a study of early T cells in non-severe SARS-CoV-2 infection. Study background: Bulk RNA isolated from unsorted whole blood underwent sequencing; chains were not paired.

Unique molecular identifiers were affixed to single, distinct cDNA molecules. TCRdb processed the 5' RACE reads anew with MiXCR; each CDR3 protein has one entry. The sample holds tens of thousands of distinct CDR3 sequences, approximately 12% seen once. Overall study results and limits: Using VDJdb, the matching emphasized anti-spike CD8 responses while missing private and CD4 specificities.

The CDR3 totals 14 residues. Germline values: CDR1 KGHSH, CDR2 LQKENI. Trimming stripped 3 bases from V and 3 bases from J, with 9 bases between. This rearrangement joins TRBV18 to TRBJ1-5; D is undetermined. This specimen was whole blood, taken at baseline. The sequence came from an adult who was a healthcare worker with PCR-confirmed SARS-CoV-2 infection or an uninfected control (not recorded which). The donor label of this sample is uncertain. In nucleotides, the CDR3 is TGTGCCAGCTCACCGTCGGGCCTCAATCAGCCCCAGCATTTT. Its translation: CASSPSGLNQPQHF. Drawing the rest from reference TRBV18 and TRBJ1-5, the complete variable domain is NAGVMQNPRHLVRRRGQEARLRCSPMKGHSHVYWYRQLPEEGLKFMVYLQKENIIDESGMPKERFSAEFPKEGPSILRIQQVVRGDSAAYFCASSPSGLNQPQHFGDGTRLSIL.